What follows are 14 T cell receptor beta chains derived from one specimen sequenced in a study of cytomegalovirus exposure and HLA in healthy donors (dated by TCRdb to about 2017). The library relied on the immunoSEQ multiplex PCR assay. For the multiplex PCR, a mixture combining 60 forward primers for TCR Vbeta segments and 13 reverse primers for TCR Jbeta segments was used. What TCRdb holds here is the immuneACCESS table cut down to in-frame rearrangements. Part of the clones is not present; checked against another copy, under half of the missing clones reflect an unresolved V gene, and the others are unexplained. The sample records 95,000 to 100,000 clones, roughly three quarters of which are singletons. About 0.71% of the sample comes from the top ten. Sequenced input: PBMCs. The receptors here all came from a woman aged 55-69 years in good health and CMV-seronegative.

The V and J genes are TRBV1 and TRBJ2-5; TRBD2 is taken as the D call from the table, unchecked against the DNA. TRBV1 is a pseudogene segment. The CDR3 loop spans 15 amino acids. CDR3 DNA sequence: TGCACCAGCAGCCAGTGTCCCGGGTGTCAAGAGACCCAGTACTTC. Translated, it gives CTSSQCPGCQETQYF.

The V and J genes are TRBV15 and TRBJ1-5; weak D call: TRBD1 (6 bases). Trimming pared 8 bases from V and 0 bases from J, leaving 8 bases between. Germline CDR1 and CDR2: LNHNV and YYDKDF (reference sequence). This CDR3 comprises 13 residues. The CDR3 nucleotides read TGTGCCACCGGGGACAATAGCAATCAGCCCCAGCATTTT. Amino acid sequence: CATGDNSNQPQHF. The full variable domain, in which reference TRBV15 and TRBJ1-5 provide the parts outside the CDR3, is DAMVIQNPRYQVTQFGKPVTLSCSQTLNHNVMYWYQQKSSQAPKLLFHYYDKDFNNEADTPDNFQSRRPNTSFCFLDIRSPGLGDTAMYLCATGDNSNQPQHFGDGTRLSIL.

This clone turned up a few times. The chain uses TRBV7-2 and TRBJ2-3; 10 nucleotides align to TRBD2. The CDR3 consists of 18 residues. Trimming removed 2 bases from V and 1 base from J; junction bases left unmatched: 9. CDR1 is SGHTA and CDR2 is FQGNSA in the germline V gene. The CDR3 loop is CASSLIGLAALRTDTQYF. CDR3 DNA: TGTGCCAGCAGCTTAATTGGACTAGCGGCACTACGCACAGATACGCAGTATTTT. Together with reference TRBV7-2 and TRBJ2-3, the CDR3 gives the full variable domain: GAGVSQSPSNKVTEKGKDVELRCDPISGHTALYWYRQSLGQGLEFLIYFQGNSAPDKSGLPSDRFSAERTGGSVSTLTIQRTQQEDSAVYLCASSLIGLAALRTDTQYFGPGTRLTVL.

The rearrangement links TRBV7-2 to TRBJ2-7; 7 bases line up with TRBD2. After removal of 1 base from V and 6 bases from J, the junction contained 6 bases not matched to a gene. CDR3 length: 14 amino acids. Germline-derived CDR1 and CDR2 are SGHTA and FQGNSA. In DNA form, the CDR3 reads TGTGCCAGCAGCTTAGTGGCGGGAGAGGGCGAGCAGTACTTC. Residues: CASSLVAGEGEQYF. The full variable domain, in which reference TRBV7-2 and TRBJ2-7 provide the parts outside the CDR3, is GAGVSQSPSNKVTEKGKDVELRCDPISGHTALYWYRQSLGQGLEFLIYFQGNSAPDKSGLPSDRFSAERTGGSVSTLTIQRTQQEDSAVYLCASSLVAGEGEQYFGPGTRLTVT.

The chain has TRBV6-5 and TRBJ1-1, with 9 bases identical to TRBD1. Per germline, CDR1 MNHEY and CDR2 SVGAGI. V was pared by 0 bases and J by 4 bases, with 3 bases of the junction left unmatched. This CDR3 spans 15 amino acids. Written as DNA, the CDR3 is TGTGCCAGCAGTTACTCGGCGACAGGGGGCACTGAAGCTTTCTTT. This codes for CASSYSATGGTEAFF.

Of note for this clone: This sample includes further DNA sequences coding for the same CDR3. The rearrangement joins TRBV27 to TRBJ1-2; the D gene is possibly TRBD1 (6 bases). The V end was cut by 5 bases, the J end by 2 bases, with 9 bases between. Germline-derived CDR1 and CDR2 are MNHEY and SMNVEV (reference sequence). The CDR3 extends over 13 amino acids. The CDR3 loop reads CASSLTGNYGYTF. The CDR3 region has the DNA TGTGCCAGCAGTCTTACAGGGAACTATGGCTACACCTTC.

This chain connects TRBV7-9 to TRBJ1-2; 9 bases are a match to TRBD1. CDR3 length equals 14 residues. The V gene end was trimmed by 4 bases and the J gene end by 7 bases; junction bases not matched to a gene: 7. Germline V gene data show CDR1 as SEHNR and CDR2 as FQNEAQ (reference sequence). CDR3 DNA: TGTGCCAGCAGCTCAGGGACAGGGTCCGGTGGCTACACCTTC. Its protein product is CASSSGTGSGGYTF.

This clone was detected a few times. The chain combines TRBV5-1 with TRBJ1-1, with D possibly being TRBD1 (5 bases). V gave up 2 bases and J gave up 1 base, with 6 bases separating them. The CDR3 covers 13 residues. Germline CDR1 SGHRS, CDR2 YFSETQ. The CDR3 DNA sequence: TGCGCCAGCAGCTTTGGGGCGAACACTGAAGCTTTCTTT. Amino acids: CASSFGANTEAFF.

This sequence joins TRBV4-1 and TRBJ2-1, with 9 bases lining up with TRBD2. The CDR3 spans 20 residues. Germline V gene sequence: CDR1 MGHRA, CDR2 YSYEKL. V lost 0 bases and J lost 0; bases outside the gene matches: 12. The CDR3 region is CASSQDLDGLAGSSYNEQFF. The CDR3 DNA follows: TGCGCCAGCAGCCAAGATCTCGATGGGCTAGCGGGGAGCTCCTACAATGAGCAGTTCTTC.

The chain combines TRBV4-1 with TRBJ2-7; the match to TRBD2 covers 7 bases. V lost 1 base to trimming and J lost 2 bases; unmatched junction nucleotides: 5. The germline V gene encodes CDR1 MGHRA and CDR2 YSYEKL. The CDR3 has 15 residues. The DNA of the CDR3 is TGCGCCAGCAGCCAAGGCGGGGGTTTGGCCTACGAGCAGTACTTC. Translated, it gives CASSQGGGLAYEQYF.

The chain links TRBV10-2 to TRBJ2-2; TRBD2 agrees at 8 bases. The CDR3 is 14 residues long. Germline values: CDR1 WSHSY, CDR2 SAAADI. Trimming cost V 9 bases and J 2 bases; bases outside gene matches: 5. The CDR3 region is CASLAGPNTGELFF. In DNA form, the CDR3 reads TGCGCCAGTTTAGCGGGACCAAACACCGGGGAGCTGTTTTTT.

The chain is built from TRBV5-1 and TRBJ2-3; unclear D gene. V was clipped by 3 bases and J by 2 bases, with 13 bases between them. From germline, CDR1 is SGHRS and CDR2 YFSETQ. The CDR3 loop spans 15 amino acids. CDR3 in amino acids: CASSWRGGYTDTQYF. The DNA of the CDR3 is TGCGCCAGCAGCTGGAGAGGCGGCTACACAGATACGCAGTATTTT.

The V call is TRBV4-3, the J call TRBJ1-1; TRBD1 might be the D (6 bases). Trimming pared 4 bases from V and 0 bases from J, leaving 15 bases between. From germline, CDR1 is LGHNA and CDR2 YSLEER. The CDR3 totals 16 residues. CDR3 loop: CASSPRGGALNTEAFF. For the CDR3, the DNA is TGCGCCAGCAGCCCTCGAGGGGGGGCCCTGAACACTGAAGCTTTCTTT.

This chain connects TRBV4-3 to TRBJ1-4; 9 bases map to TRBD1. CDR3 length: 16 amino acids. Looked up from germline, CDR1 is LGHNA and CDR2 is YSLEER. Trimming at V came to 2 bases and at J to 5 bases, leaving 6 bases not matched to a gene. CDR3 residues: CASSQRPTGGNEKLFF. CDR3 in DNA: TGCGCCAGCAGCCAAAGGCCGACAGGGGGGAATGAAAAACTGTTTTTT.